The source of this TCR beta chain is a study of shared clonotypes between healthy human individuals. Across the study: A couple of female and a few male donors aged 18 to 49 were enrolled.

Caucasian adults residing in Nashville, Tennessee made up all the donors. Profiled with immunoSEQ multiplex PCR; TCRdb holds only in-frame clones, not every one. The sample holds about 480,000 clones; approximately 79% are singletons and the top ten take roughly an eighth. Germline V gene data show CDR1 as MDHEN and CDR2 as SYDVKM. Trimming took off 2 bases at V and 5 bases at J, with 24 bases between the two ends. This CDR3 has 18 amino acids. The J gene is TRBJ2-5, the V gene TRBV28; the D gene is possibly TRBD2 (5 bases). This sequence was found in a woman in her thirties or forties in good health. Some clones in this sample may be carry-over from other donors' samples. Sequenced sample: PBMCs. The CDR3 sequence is CASSLPPFGVRTGETQYF. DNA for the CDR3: TGTGCCAGCAGTTTACCTCCCTTTGGGGTCCGAACGGGGGAGACCCAGTACTTC.